This TCR beta chain stems from a study of T-cell memory formation after mild COVID-19. Study context: Across donors, TCR clusters were largely donor specific.

One entry per CDR3 protein, called by TCRdb with MiXCR from the 5' RACE reads. This sample carries around 450,000 distinct CDR3 sequences, approximately 25% of them seen once, and the ten largest clones take 8.5% to 9%. Looked up from germline, CDR1 is SGHRS and CDR2 is YFSETQ. The CDR3 is made up of 14 amino acids. Trimming removed 4 bases at V and 2 bases at J, with 12 bases between. Sample: PBMCs or a T cell subset sorted from them (not recorded which). The genes are TRBV5-1 and TRBJ1-1; D gene ambiguous. The clonotype was recovered from an adult woman who had mild COVID-19 (a few samples of this study predate the infection). Cell type and time point are not known. The chain's CDR3 is CASSPSRGNTEAFF. The CDR3, as DNA: TGCGCCAGCAGCCCATCGCGGGGAAACACTGAAGCTTTCTTT.